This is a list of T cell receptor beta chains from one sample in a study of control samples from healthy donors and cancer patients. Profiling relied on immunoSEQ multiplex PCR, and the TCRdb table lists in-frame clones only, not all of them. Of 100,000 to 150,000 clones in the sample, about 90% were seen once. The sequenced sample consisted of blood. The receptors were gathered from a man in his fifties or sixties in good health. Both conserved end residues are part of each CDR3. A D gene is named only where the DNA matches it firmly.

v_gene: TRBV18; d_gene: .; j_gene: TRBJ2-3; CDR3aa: CASSPRGGVQDTQYF; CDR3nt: TGTGCCAGCTCACCTCGAGGGGGGGTTCAAGATACGCAGTATTTT
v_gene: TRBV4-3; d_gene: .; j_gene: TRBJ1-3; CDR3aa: CASSQLGDTIYF; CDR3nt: TGCGCCAGCAGCCAACTAGGGGACACCATATATTTT
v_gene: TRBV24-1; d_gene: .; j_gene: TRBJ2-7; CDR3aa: CATSDGDPLEQYF; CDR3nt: TGTGCCACCAGTGATGGGGACCCTCTCGAGCAGTACTTC
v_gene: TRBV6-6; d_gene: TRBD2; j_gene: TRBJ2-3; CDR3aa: CASSQSTGGYPYTDTQYF; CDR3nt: TGTGCCAGCAGTCAGTCGACGGGAGGCTATCCCTACACAGATACGCAGTATTTT
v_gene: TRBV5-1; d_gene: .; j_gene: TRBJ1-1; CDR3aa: CASSLSGQVNTEAFF; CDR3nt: TGCGCCAGCTCTCTAAGTGGGCAGGTCAACACTGAAGCTTTCTTT
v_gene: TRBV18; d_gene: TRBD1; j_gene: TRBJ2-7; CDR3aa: CASSALGTGGNEQYF; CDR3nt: TGTGCCAGCTCAGCCCTTGGGACAGGGGGCAACGAGCAGTACTTC
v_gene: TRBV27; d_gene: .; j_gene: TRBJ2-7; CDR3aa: CASSGAFNEQYF; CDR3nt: TGTGCCAGCAGTGGGGCGTTCAACGAGCAGTACTTC
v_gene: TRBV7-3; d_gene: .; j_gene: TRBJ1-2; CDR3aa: CASSSDNYGYTF; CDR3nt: TGTGCCAGCAGCTCAGATAATTATGGCTACACCTTC
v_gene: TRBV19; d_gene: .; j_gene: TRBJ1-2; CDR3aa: CASSIAGIATGNPNYGYTF; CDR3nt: TGTGCCAGTAGTATAGCGGGGATTGCAACAGGGAATCCTAACTATGGCTACACCTTC
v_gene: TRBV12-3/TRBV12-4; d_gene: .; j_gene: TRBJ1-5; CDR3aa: CASSFSENQPQHF; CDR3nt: TGTGCCAGCAGTTTTTCGGAAAATCAGCCCCAGCATTTT
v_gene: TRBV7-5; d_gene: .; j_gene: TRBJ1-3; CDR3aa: CARSLCRDRVSGNTIYF; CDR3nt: TGTGCCAGAAGCTTATGCCGGGACAGGGTCTCCGGAAACACCATATATTTT
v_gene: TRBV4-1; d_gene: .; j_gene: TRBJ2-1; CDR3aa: CASSQADRTDPQFF; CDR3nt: TGCGCCAGCAGCCAAGCCGACAGGACCGACCCTCAGTTCTTC
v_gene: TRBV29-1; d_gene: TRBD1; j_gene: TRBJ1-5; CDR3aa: CSVGGTGVNQPQHF; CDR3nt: TGCAGCGTCGGCGGGACAGGGGTTAATCAGCCCCAGCATTTT
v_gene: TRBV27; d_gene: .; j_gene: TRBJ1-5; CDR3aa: CASSYQGTSNQPQHF; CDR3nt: TGTGCCAGCAGTTACCAGGGGACGAGCAATCAGCCCCAGCATTTT